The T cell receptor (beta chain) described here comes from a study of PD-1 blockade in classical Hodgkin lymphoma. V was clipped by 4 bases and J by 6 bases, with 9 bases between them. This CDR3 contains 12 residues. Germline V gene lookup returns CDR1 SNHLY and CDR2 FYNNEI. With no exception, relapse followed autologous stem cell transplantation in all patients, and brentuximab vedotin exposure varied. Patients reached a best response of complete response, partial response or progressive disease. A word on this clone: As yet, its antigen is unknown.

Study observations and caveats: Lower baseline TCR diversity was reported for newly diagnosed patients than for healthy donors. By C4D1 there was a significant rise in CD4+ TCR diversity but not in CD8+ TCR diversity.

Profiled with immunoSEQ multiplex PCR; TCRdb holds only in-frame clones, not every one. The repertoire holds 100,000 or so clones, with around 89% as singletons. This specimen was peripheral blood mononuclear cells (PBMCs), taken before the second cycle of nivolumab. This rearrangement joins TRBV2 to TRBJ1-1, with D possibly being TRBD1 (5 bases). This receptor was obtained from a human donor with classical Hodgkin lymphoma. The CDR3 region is CASSAQVSEAFF. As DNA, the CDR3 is TGTGCCAGCAGTGCACAGGTCTCTGAAGCTTTCTTT.